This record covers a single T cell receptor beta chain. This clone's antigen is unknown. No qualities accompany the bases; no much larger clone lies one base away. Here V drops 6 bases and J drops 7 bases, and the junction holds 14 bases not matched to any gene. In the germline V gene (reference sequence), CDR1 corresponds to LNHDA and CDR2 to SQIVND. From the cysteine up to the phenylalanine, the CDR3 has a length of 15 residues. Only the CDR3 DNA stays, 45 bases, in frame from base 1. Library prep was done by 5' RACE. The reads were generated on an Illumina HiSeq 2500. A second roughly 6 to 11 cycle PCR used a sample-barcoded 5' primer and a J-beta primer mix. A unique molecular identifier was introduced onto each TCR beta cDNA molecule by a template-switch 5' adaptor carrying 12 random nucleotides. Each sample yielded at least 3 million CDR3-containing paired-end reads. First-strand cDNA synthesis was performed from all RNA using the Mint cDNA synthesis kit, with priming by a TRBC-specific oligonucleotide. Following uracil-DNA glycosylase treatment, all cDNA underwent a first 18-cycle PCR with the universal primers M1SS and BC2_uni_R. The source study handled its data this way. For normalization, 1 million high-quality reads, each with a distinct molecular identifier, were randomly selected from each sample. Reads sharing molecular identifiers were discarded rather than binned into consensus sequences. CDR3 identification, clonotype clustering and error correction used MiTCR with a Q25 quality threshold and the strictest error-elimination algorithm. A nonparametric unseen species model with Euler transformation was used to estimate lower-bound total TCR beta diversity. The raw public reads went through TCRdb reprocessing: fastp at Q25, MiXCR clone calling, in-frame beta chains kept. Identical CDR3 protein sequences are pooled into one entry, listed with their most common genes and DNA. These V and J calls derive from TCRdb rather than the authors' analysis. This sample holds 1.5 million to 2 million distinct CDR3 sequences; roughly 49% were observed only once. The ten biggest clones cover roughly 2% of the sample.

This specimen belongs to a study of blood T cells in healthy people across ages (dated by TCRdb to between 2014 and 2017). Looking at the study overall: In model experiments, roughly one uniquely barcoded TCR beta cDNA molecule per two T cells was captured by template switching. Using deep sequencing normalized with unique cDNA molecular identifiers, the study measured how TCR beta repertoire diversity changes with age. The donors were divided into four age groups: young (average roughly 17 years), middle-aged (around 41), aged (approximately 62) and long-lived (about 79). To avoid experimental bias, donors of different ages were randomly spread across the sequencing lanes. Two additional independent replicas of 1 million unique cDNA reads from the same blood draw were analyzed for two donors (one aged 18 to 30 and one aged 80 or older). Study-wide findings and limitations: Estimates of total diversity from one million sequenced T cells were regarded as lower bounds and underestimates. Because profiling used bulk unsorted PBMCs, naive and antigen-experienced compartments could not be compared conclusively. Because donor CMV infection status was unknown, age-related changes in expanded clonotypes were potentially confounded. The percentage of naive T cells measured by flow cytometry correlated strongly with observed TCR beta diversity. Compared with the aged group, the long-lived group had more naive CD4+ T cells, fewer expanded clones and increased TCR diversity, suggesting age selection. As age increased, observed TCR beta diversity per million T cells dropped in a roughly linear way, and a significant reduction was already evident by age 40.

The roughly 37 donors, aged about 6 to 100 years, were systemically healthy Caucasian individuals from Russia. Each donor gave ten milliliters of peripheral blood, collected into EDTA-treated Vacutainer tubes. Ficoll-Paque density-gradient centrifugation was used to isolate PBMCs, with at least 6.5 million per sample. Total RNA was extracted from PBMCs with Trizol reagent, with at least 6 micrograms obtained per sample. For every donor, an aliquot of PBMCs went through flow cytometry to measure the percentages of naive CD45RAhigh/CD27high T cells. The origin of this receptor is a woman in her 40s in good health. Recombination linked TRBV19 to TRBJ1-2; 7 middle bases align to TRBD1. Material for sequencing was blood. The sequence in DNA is TGTGCCAGTAGAGCCTGGGGCCAGGGGGTCGGTGGCTACACCTTC. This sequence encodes CASRAWGQGVGGYTF. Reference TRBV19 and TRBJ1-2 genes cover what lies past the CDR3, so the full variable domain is DGGITQSPKYLFRKEGQNVTLSCEQNLNHDAMYWYRQDPGQGLRLIYYSQIVNDFQKGDIAEGYSVSREKKESFPLTVTSAQKNPTAFYLCASRAWGQGVGGYTFGSGTRLTVV.